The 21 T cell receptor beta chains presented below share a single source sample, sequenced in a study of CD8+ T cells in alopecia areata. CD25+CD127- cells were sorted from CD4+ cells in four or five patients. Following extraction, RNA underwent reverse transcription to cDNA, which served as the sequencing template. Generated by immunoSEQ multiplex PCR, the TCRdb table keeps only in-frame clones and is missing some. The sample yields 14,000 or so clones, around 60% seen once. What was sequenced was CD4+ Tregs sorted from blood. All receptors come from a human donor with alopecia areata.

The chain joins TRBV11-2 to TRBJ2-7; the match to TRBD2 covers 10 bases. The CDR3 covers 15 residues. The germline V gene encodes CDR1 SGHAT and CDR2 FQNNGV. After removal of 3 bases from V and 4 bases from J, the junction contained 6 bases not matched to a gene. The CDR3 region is CASSFAPSGSYEQYF. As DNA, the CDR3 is TGTGCCAGCAGCTTCGCGCCTAGCGGGAGTTACGAGCAGTACTTC.

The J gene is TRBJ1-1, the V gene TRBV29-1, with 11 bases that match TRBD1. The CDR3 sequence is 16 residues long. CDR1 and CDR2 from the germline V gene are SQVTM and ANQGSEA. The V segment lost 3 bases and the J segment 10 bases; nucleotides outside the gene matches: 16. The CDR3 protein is CSVDGLPRTGGVGAFF. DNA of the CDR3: TGCAGCGTTGACGGACTACCGAGGACAGGGGGCGTCGGAGCTTTCTTT.

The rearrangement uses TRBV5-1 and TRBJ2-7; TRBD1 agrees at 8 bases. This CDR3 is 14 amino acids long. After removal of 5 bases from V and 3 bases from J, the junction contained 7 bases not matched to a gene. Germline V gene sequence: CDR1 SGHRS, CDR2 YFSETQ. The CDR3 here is CASSPRTGSYEQYF. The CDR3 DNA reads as TGCGCCAGCAGTCCTAGGACAGGGAGCTACGAGCAGTACTTC.

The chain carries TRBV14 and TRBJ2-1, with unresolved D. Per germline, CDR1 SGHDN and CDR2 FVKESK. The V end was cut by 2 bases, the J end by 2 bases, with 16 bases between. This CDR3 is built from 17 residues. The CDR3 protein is CASSQFRLDAAYNEQFF. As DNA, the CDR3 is TGTGCCAGCAGCCAATTTAGGTTAGATGCCGCCTACAATGAGCAGTTCTTC.

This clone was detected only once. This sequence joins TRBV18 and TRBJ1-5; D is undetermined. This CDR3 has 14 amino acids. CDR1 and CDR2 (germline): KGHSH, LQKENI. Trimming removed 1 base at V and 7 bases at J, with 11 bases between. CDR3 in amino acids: CASSPQHLGQPQHF. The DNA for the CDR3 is TGTGCCAGCTCACCACAACACCTCGGCCAGCCCCAGCATTTT.

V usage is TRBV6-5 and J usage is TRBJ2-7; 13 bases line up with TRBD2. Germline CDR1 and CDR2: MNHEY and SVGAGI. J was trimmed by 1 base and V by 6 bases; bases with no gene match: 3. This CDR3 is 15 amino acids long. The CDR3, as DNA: TGTGCCAGCAGCACGGGACTAGCGGGATCCTACGAGCAGTACTTC. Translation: CASSTGLAGSYEQYF.

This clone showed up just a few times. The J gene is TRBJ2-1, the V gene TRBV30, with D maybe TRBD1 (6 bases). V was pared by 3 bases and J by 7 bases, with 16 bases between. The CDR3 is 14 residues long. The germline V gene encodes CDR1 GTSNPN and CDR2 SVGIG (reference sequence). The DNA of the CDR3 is TGTGCCTGGAGCAGGGGACGTACTTGGAATGAGCAGTTCTTC. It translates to CAWSRGRTWNEQFF.

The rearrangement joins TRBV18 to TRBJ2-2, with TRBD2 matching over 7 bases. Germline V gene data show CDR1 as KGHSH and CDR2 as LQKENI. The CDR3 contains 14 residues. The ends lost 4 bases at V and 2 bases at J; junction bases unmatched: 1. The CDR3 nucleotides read TGTGCCAGCTCACTAGCGGGCAACACCGGGGAGCTGTTTTTT. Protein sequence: CASSLAGNTGELFF.

The CDR3 region has the DNA TGTGCCAGCAGCGTAGCTAACAGCCCCGATACCCTCCACTTT. It codes for CASSVANSPDTLHF. The rearrangement joins TRBV9 to TRBJ1-6; D call uncertain. The CDR3 contains 14 residues. V lost 0 bases, J lost 14 bases, and 15 bases lay in between. Germline values: CDR1 SGDLS, CDR2 YYNGEE. The full variable domain, with the rest looked up from reference TRBV9 and TRBJ1-6, is DSGVTQTPKHLITATGQRVTLRCSPRSGDLSVYWYQQSLDQGLQFLIQYYNGEERAKGNILERFSAQQFPDLHSELNLSSLELGDSALYFCASSVANSPDTLHFGNGTRLTVT.

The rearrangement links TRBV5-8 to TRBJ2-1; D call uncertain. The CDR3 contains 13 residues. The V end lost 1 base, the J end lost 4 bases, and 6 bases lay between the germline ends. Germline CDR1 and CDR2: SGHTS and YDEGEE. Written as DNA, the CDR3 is TGTGCCAGCAGCTTGTCGTATTACAATGAGCAGTTCTTC. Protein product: CASSLSYYNEQFF.

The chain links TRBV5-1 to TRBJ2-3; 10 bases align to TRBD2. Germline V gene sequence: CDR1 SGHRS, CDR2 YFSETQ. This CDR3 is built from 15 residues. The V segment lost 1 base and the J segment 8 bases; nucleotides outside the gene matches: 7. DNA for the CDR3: TGCGCCAGCAGCTTGCGGCTAGCGGGAGACGGTACGCAGTATTTT. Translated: CASSLRLAGDGTQYF.

Here the CDR3 DNA reads TGCGCCAGCAGCTCAGGACAGATCCACGGGGAGCAGTACTTC. Amino acid sequence: CASSSGQIHGEQYF. The chain employs TRBV5-1 and TRBJ2-7; D is perhaps TRBD1 (6 bases). Germline-derived CDR1 and CDR2 are SGHRS and YFSETQ. The ends were cut back, 3 bases at V and 7 bases at J, with 17 bases in the middle. The CDR3 runs to 14 residues.

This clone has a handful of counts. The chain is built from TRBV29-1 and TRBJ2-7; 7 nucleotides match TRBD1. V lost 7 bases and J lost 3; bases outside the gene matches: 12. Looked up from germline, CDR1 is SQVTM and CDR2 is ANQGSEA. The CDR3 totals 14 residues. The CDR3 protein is CSAVGWTGRYEQYF. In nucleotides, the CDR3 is TGCAGCGCGGTCGGTTGGACAGGACGCTACGAGCAGTACTTC.

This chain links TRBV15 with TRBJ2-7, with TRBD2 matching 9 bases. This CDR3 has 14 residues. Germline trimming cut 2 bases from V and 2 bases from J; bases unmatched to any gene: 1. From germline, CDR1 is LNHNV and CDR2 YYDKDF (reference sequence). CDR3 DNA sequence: TGTGCCACCAGCAGAAGCGGGAGGACCTACGAGCAGTACTTC. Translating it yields CATSRSGRTYEQYF.

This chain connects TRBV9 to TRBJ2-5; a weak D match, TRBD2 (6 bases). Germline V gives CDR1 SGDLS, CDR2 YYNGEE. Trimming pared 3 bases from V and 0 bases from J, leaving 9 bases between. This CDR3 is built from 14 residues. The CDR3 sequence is CASSAGLYQETQYF. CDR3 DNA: TGTGCCAGCAGCGCGGGACTCTACCAAGAGACCCAGTACTTC.

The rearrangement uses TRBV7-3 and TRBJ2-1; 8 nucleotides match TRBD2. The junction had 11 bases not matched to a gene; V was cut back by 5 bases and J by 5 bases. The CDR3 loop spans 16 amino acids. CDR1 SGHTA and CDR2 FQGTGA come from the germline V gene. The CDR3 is CASSTLPGLGNNEQFF. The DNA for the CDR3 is TGTGCCAGCAGCACCCTACCGGGACTAGGAAACAATGAGCAGTTCTTC.

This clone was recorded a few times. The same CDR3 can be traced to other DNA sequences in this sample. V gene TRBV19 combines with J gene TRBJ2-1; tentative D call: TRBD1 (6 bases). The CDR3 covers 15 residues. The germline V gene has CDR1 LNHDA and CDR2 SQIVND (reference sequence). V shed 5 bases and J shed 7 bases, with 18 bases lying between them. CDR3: CASSPRGDTWNEQFF. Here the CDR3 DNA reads TGTGCCAGTAGTCCCCGAGGGGACACTTGGAATGAGCAGTTCTTC. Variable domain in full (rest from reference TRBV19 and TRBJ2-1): DGGITQSPKYLFRKEGQNVTLSCEQNLNHDAMYWYRQDPGQGLRLIYYSQIVNDFQKGDIAEGYSVSREKKESFPLTVTSAQKNPTAFYLCASSPRGDTWNEQFFGPGTRLTVL.

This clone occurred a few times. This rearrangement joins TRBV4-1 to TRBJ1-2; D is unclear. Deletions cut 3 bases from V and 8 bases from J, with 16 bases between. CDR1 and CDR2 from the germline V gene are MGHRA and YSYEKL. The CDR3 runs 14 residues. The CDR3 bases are TGCGCCAGCAGCCAGGCAAACAGCTTCGGCGGCTACACCTTC. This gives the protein CASSQANSFGGYTF.

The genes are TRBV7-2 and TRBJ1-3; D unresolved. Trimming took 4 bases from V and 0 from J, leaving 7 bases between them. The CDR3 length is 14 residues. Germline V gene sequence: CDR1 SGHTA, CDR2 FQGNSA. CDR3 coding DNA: TGTGCCAGCAGCTCTCAGACCTCTGGAAACACCATATATTTT. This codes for CASSSQTSGNTIYF. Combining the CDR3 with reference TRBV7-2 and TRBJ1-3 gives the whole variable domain GAGVSQSPSNKVTEKGKDVELRCDPISGHTALYWYRQSLGQGLEFLIYFQGNSAPDKSGLPSDRFSAERTGGSVSTLTIQRTQQEDSAVYLCASSSQTSGNTIYFGEGSWLTVV.

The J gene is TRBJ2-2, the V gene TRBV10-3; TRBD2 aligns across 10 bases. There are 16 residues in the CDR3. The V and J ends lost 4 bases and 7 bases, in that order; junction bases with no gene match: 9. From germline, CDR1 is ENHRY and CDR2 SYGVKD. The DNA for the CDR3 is TGTGCCATCAGTGCTAGCAGCGGGAGGGCCTTCGGGGAGCTGTTTTTT. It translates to CAISASSGRAFGELFF.

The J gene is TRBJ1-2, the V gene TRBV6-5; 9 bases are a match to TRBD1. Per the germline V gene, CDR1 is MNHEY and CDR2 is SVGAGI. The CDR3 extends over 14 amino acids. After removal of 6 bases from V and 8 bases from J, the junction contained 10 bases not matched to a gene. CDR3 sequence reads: CASSTGTGLWGYTF. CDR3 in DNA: TGTGCCAGCAGCACCGGGACAGGGTTATGGGGCTACACCTTC.